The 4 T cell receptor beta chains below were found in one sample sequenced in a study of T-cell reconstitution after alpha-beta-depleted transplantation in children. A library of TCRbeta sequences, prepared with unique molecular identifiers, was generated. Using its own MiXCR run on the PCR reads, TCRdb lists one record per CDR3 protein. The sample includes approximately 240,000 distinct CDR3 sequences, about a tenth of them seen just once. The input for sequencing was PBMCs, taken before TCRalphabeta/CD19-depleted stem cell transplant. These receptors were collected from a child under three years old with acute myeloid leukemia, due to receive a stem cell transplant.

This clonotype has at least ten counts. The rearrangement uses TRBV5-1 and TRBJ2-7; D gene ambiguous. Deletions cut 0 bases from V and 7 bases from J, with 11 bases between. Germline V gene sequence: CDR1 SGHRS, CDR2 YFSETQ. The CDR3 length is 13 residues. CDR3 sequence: CASSLALNGEQYF. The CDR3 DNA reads TGCGCCAGCAGCTTGGCTCTTAATGGGGAGCAGTACTTC.

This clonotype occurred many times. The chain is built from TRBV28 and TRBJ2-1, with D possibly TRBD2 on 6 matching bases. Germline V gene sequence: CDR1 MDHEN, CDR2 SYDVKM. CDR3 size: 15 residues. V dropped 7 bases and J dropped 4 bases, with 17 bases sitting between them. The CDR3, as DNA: TGTGCCAGCAATCCTGGGAGGACCTTATACAATGAGCAGTTCTTC. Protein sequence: CASNPGRTLYNEQFF. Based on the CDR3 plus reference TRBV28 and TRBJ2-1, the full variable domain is DVKVTQSSRYLVKRTGEKVFLECVQDMDHENMFWYRQDPGLGLRLIYFSYDVKMKEKGDIPEGYSVSREKKERFSLILESASTNQTSMYLCASNPGRTLYNEQFFGPGTRLTVL.

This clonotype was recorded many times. The DNA of the CDR3 is TGCAGTGCCGTAGAGGGGATACGAGACGGGTACTTC. It yields the protein CSAVEGIRDGYF. This chain uses TRBV20-1 with TRBJ2-7; D could derive from TRBD1 or TRBD2 (5 bases each). V was pared by 6 bases and J by 12 bases, with 21 bases between. Germline assignment: CDR1 DFQATT and CDR2 SNEGSKA (reference sequence). The CDR3 loop spans 12 amino acids.

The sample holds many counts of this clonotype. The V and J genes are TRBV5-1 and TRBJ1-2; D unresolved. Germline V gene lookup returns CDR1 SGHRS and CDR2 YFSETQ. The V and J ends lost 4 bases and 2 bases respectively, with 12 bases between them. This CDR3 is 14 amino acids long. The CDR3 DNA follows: TGCGCCAGCAGCCCACTGGACGGGAACTATGGCTACACCTTC. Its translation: CASSPLDGNYGYTF.